The rows below give T cell receptor beta chains drawn from one sample of a study of response to subunit inactivated influenza vaccine. TCRdb called the RT-PCR reads again in MiXCR, with one record for every CDR3 protein. The table lists fewer than 250,000 distinct CDR3 sequences, 13% to 15% of them singletons. The source was CD8+ T cells sorted from PBMCs, collected 5 days after vaccination. These receptors were obtained from a man aged 50 or older who received an inactivated influenza vaccine. Both conserved end residues are part of each CDR3. The D gene is left open where the match is weak. Size is stated for part of the rows, as once, few or many counts, or as a class when the clone is expanded.

D gene: -
J gene: TRBJ2-2
clone size: many
V gene: TRBV6-1
CDR3 DNA: TGTGCCAGCAGGCGGTACACCGGGGAGCTGTTTTTT
CDR3 protein: CASRRYTGELFF

D gene: -
J gene: TRBJ2-1
clone size: -
V gene: TRBV6-5
CDR3 DNA: TGTGCCAGCAGTTCAGACAGGTACAATGAGCAGTTCTTC
CDR3 protein: CASSSDRYNEQFF

D gene: -
J gene: TRBJ1-2
clone size: -
V gene: TRBV4-3
CDR3 DNA: TGCGCCAGCAGCCCCGGCTCGCAAAAGGGCTACACCTTC
CDR3 protein: CASSPGSQKGYTF

D gene: -
J gene: TRBJ2-1
clone size: few
V gene: TRBV7-9
CDR3 DNA: TGTGCCAGCAGCTTCCCGGGACTCAACTACAATGAGCAGTTCTTC
CDR3 protein: CASSFPGLNYNEQFF

D gene: -
J gene: TRBJ2-3
clone size: -
V gene: TRBV20-1
CDR3 DNA: TGCAGTGCTATATGGGCAGATACGCAGTATTTT
CDR3 protein: CSAIWADTQYF

D gene: TRBD1
J gene: TRBJ1-4
clone size: many
V gene: TRBV20-1
CDR3 DNA: TGCAGTGCTGGACAGGACCTAAATGAAAAACTGTTTTTT
CDR3 protein: CSAGQDLNEKLFF

D gene: -
J gene: TRBJ1-2
clone size: few
V gene: TRBV7-2
CDR3 DNA: TGTGCCAGCAGCTCCCCCGGGTTCTATGGCTACACCTTC
CDR3 protein: CASSSPGFYGYTF

D gene: TRBD1
J gene: TRBJ2-7
clone size: -
V gene: TRBV29-1
CDR3 DNA: TGCAGCGTTGAAGGGTTCGTGGGACAGGGCATATACGAGCAGTACTTC
CDR3 protein: CSVEGFVGQGIYEQYF

D gene: TRBD2
J gene: TRBJ2-7
clone size: few
V gene: TRBV30
CDR3 DNA: TGTGCCTGGAGCCACAACCCGGGAGGTCGCGAGCAGTACTTC
CDR3 protein: CAWSHNPGGREQYF

D gene: -
J gene: TRBJ1-6
clone size: many
V gene: TRBV15
CDR3 DNA: TGTGCCACCAGCAGAGAAAATTCACCCCTCCACTTT
CDR3 protein: CATSRENSPLHF

D gene: -
J gene: TRBJ1-4
clone size: -
V gene: TRBV12-3/TRBV12-4
CDR3 DNA: TGTGCCAGCAGTCCTCTCCCCGACGGGAAACTGTTTTTT
CDR3 protein: CASSPLPDGKLFF

D gene: -
J gene: TRBJ2-3
clone size: -
V gene: TRBV12-3/TRBV12-4
CDR3 DNA: TGTGCCAGCAGTCAAATCACTAGACGCACAGATACGCAGTATTTT
CDR3 protein: CASSQITRRTDTQYF

D gene: -
J gene: TRBJ1-1
clone size: -
V gene: TRBV25-1
CDR3 DNA: TGTGCCAGCACAAGGCGGGGGGGCACTGAAGCTTTCTTT
CDR3 protein: CASTRRGGTEAFF

D gene: TRBD1
J gene: TRBJ2-1
clone size: -
V gene: TRBV5-6
CDR3 DNA: TGTGCCAGCAGATCCTTGTGGTGGGACAGCACCTACAATGAGCAGTTCTTC
CDR3 protein: CASRSLWWDSTYNEQFF

D gene: TRBD1
J gene: TRBJ1-2
clone size: few
V gene: TRBV10-2
CDR3 DNA: TGCGCCAGCGGTAAAGGGACAGCACCCAGGGACGGCTACACCTTC
CDR3 protein: CASGKGTAPRDGYTF

D gene: TRBD1
J gene: TRBJ1-2
clone size: -
V gene: TRBV20-1
CDR3 DNA: TGCAGTGCTAGACACAGGGGTAACTATGGCTACACCTTC
CDR3 protein: CSARHRGNYGYTF

D gene: TRBD1
J gene: TRBJ1-5
clone size: few
V gene: TRBV12-3/TRBV12-4
CDR3 DNA: TGTGCCAGCAGTACAGGGGACTGGGGGTATCAGCCCCAGCATTTT
CDR3 protein: CASSTGDWGYQPQHF

D gene: -
J gene: TRBJ2-2
clone size: few
V gene: TRBV7-8
CDR3 DNA: TGTGCCAGCAGCTTAGAGACAACCTCCCTGCACACCGGGGAGCTGTTTTTT
CDR3 protein: CASSLETTSLHTGELFF

D gene: -
J gene: TRBJ1-6
clone size: few
V gene: TRBV7-9
CDR3 DNA: TGTGCCAGCAGCGCAAAACCGGGACTAAATAATTCACCCCTCCACTTT
CDR3 protein: CASSAKPGLNNSPLHF

D gene: TRBD1
J gene: TRBJ2-7
clone size: -
V gene: TRBV28
CDR3 DNA: TGTGCCAGCAGTCCCCTCTCCGGGACAGGGACCTACGAGCAGTACTTC
CDR3 protein: CASSPLSGTGTYEQYF

D gene: -
J gene: TRBJ2-2
clone size: few
V gene: TRBV29-1
CDR3 DNA: TGCAGCGTTGAAGATCCGCGGTTGGGGCCCGGAGGGGAGCTGTTTTTT
CDR3 protein: CSVEDPRLGPGGELFF

D gene: -
J gene: TRBJ2-3
clone size: -
V gene: TRBV7-6
CDR3 DNA: TGTGCCAGCAGCTTTCGGGGTGGGGGAGCGGGCACAGATACGCAGTATTTT
CDR3 protein: CASSFRGGGAGTDTQYF

D gene: TRBD2
J gene: TRBJ2-1
clone size: few
V gene: TRBV11-3
CDR3 DNA: TGTGCCAGCAGCTTAAATAGCGGGAGCGTCCATGAGCAGTTCTTC
CDR3 protein: CASSLNSGSVHEQFF

D gene: TRBD1
J gene: TRBJ1-1
clone size: -
V gene: TRBV9
CDR3 DNA: TGTGCCAGCAGCGTAGGACCGGGACAGGGATTCGTGAACACTGAAGCTTTCTTT
CDR3 protein: CASSVGPGQGFVNTEAFF

D gene: -
J gene: TRBJ2-1
clone size: medium-sized
V gene: TRBV12-3/TRBV12-4
CDR3 DNA: TGTGCCAGCAGCCTCCCGCCTAACAATGAGCAGTTCTTC
CDR3 protein: CASSLPPNNEQFF

D gene: -
J gene: TRBJ2-2
clone size: few
V gene: TRBV15
CDR3 DNA: TGTGCCACCTCGGAAGCCCTCGGGGAGCTGTTTTTT
CDR3 protein: CATSEALGELFF

D gene: -
J gene: TRBJ2-3
clone size: few
V gene: TRBV27
CDR3 DNA: TGTGCCAGTGGACAGCGGAACACAGATACGCAGTATTTT
CDR3 protein: CASGQRNTDTQYF

D gene: -
J gene: TRBJ2-1
clone size: -
V gene: TRBV4-3
CDR3 DNA: TGCGCCAGCAGCCAAGAGTGGGGGGTAGCATACAATGAGCAGTTCTTC
CDR3 protein: CASSQEWGVAYNEQFF

D gene: -
J gene: TRBJ1-2
clone size: -
V gene: TRBV28
CDR3 DNA: TGTGCCAGCAGTTTAGTTGCGGCAGGCTCAAAAGGCTACACCTTC
CDR3 protein: CASSLVAAGSKGYTF

D gene: TRBD1
J gene: TRBJ2-5
clone size: -
V gene: TRBV4-1
CDR3 DNA: TGCGCCAGCAGCCAAGTTCAGGGGGCAAGGGAGACCCAGTACTTC
CDR3 protein: CASSQVQGARETQYF

D gene: TRBD1
J gene: TRBJ1-5
clone size: many
V gene: TRBV29-1
CDR3 DNA: TGCAGCGTTGGGACAGGGATCAATCAGCCCCAGCATTTT
CDR3 protein: CSVGTGINQPQHF

D gene: TRBD1
J gene: TRBJ2-5
clone size: -
V gene: TRBV7-9
CDR3 DNA: TGTGCCAGCAGCTCACAGGGGGCTGAGACCCAGTACTTC
CDR3 protein: CASSSQGAETQYF

D gene: TRBD2
J gene: TRBJ2-2
clone size: few
V gene: TRBV3-1
CDR3 DNA: TGTGCCAGCAGCCAAGATTATGGACTAGCGGGAATCACCGGGGAGCTGTTTTTT
CDR3 protein: CASSQDYGLAGITGELFF

D gene: TRBD1
J gene: TRBJ1-2
clone size: -
V gene: TRBV6-6
CDR3 DNA: TGTGCCAGCAGTTACGACAGGGGAGGTGGCTACACCTTC
CDR3 protein: CASSYDRGGGYTF

D gene: -
J gene: TRBJ2-3
clone size: few
V gene: TRBV20-1
CDR3 DNA: TGCAGTGCTAGGTGGGGCTATACGCAGTATTTT
CDR3 protein: CSARWGYTQYF

D gene: -
J gene: TRBJ2-5
clone size: -
V gene: TRBV4-3
CDR3 DNA: TGCGCCAGCAGCCAAGATATAGGGACCCAAGAGACCCAGTACTTC
CDR3 protein: CASSQDIGTQETQYF

D gene: -
J gene: TRBJ1-5
clone size: many
V gene: TRBV19
CDR3 DNA: TGTGCCAGTAGTGCCAGGACAGTTGGACAGCCCCAGCATTTT
CDR3 protein: CASSARTVGQPQHF

D gene: -
J gene: TRBJ1-5
clone size: -
V gene: TRBV18
CDR3 DNA: TGTGCCAGCTCACCAAATCAGCCCCAGCATTTT
CDR3 protein: CASSPNQPQHF

D gene: -
J gene: TRBJ2-3
clone size: few
V gene: TRBV4-1
CDR3 DNA: TGCGCCAGCAGCCAAGGTCCAGGCACAGATACGCAGTATTTT
CDR3 protein: CASSQGPGTDTQYF

D gene: -
J gene: TRBJ2-5
clone size: few
V gene: TRBV5-6
CDR3 DNA: TGTGCCAGCAGTCCCACTACTAGCTGGGAGACCCAGTACTTC
CDR3 protein: CASSPTTSWETQYF

D gene: -
J gene: TRBJ2-3
clone size: -
V gene: TRBV29-1
CDR3 DNA: TGCAGCGGGACCGGGGACACACAGTTTTTT
CDR3 protein: CSGTGDTQFF

D gene: -
J gene: TRBJ1-5
clone size: few
V gene: TRBV21-1
CDR3 DNA: TGTGCCAGCAGCAAAGATCAGCCCCAGCATTTT
CDR3 protein: CASSKDQPQHF

D gene: TRBD1
J gene: TRBJ1-1
clone size: -
V gene: TRBV9
CDR3 DNA: TGTGCCAGCAGCCCTCCGGGACAGGGGAACGCTTTCTTT
CDR3 protein: CASSPPGQGNAFF

D gene: TRBD2
J gene: TRBJ2-1
clone size: few
V gene: TRBV27
CDR3 DNA: TGTGCCAGCGGGGTAGCGGGAGGGCCCTATGAGCAGTTCTTC
CDR3 protein: CASGVAGGPYEQFF

D gene: -
J gene: TRBJ2-7
clone size: few
V gene: TRBV20-1
CDR3 DNA: TGCAGTGCGAGGGACGGAAGCTCCTACGAGCAGTACTTC
CDR3 protein: CSARDGSSYEQYF

D gene: TRBD1
J gene: TRBJ2-7
clone size: many
V gene: TRBV27
CDR3 DNA: TGTGCCAGCAGTCACCCTAAGACAGGGTCGGACGAGCAGTACTTC
CDR3 protein: CASSHPKTGSDEQYF

D gene: -
J gene: TRBJ2-7
clone size: -
V gene: TRBV4-1
CDR3 DNA: TGCGCCAGCAGCCAAGACGGTTCGGCGGGACCGTTGATGAGGTACGAGCAGTACTTC
CDR3 protein: CASSQDGSAGPLMRYEQYF

D gene: -
J gene: TRBJ2-3
clone size: many
V gene: TRBV29-1
CDR3 DNA: TGCAGCGTTTCTGACTCAGGGGCCTTCACAGATACGCAGTATTTT
CDR3 protein: CSVSDSGAFTDTQYF

D gene: -
J gene: TRBJ2-1
clone size: -
V gene: TRBV4-3
CDR3 DNA: TGCGCCAGCAGCCAAGAGGAACTTTTCGATGAGCAGTTCTTC
CDR3 protein: CASSQEELFDEQFF

D gene: -
J gene: TRBJ1-1
clone size: few
V gene: TRBV7-9
CDR3 DNA: TGTGCCAGCAGCTTAGGGGGAGACAGTTCTGCGCACACTGAAGCTTTCTTT
CDR3 protein: CASSLGGDSSAHTEAFF

D gene: -
J gene: TRBJ2-1
clone size: few
V gene: TRBV20-1
CDR3 DNA: TGCAGGGCTGGAACTCCGGGCCTCGGGCACAATGAGCAGTTCTTC
CDR3 protein: CRAGTPGLGHNEQFF

D gene: -
J gene: TRBJ1-1
clone size: few
V gene: TRBV24-1
CDR3 DNA: TGTGCCACCAGTGCCTCGACAGGCCAGAACACTGAAGCTTTCTTT
CDR3 protein: CATSASTGQNTEAFF

D gene: -
J gene: TRBJ2-7
clone size: -
V gene: TRBV10-2
CDR3 DNA: TGCGCCAGCAGTGAGTGGGGGACGGACTACGAGCAGTACTTC
CDR3 protein: CASSEWGTDYEQYF

D gene: -
J gene: TRBJ2-1
clone size: few
V gene: TRBV29-1
CDR3 DNA: TGCAGCGTTACGGGGGGCCCTCTTTTCAATGAGCAGTTCTTC
CDR3 protein: CSVTGGPLFNEQFF

D gene: -
J gene: TRBJ1-4
clone size: few
V gene: TRBV12-3/TRBV12-4
CDR3 DNA: TGTGCCAGCAGTCCACAGGGTTATTGGGAAAAACTGTTTTTT
CDR3 protein: CASSPQGYWEKLFF